A single TCR beta chain is shown here with its context. What it binds is unknown. This record comes from a study of vaccination effects on CD4 cells after COVID-19. Study-level points and caveats: Clones arising from infection and from vaccination showed marked clonal contraction late after vaccination.

Within the ViraFEST assay, antigen-specific CD4+ T cells underwent expansion with viral peptide pools prior to sequencing. The culture ran for approximately 11 days before CD4+ T cells were isolated. The person acquired a PCR-confirmed SARS-CoV-2 infection between March and December 2020. Roughly 1.9 million PBMC per well received around 9.3 IU/ml IL-2 and approximately 10 ug/ml peptides in culture. This CDR3 spans 13 amino acids. Germline V CDR1 and CDR2: SGHTA, FQGTGA. V lost 1 base and J lost 7, with 9 bases in between. Method: immunoSEQ multiplex PCR; TCRdb's copy keeps in-frame clones and lacks some. The table includes nearly 45,000 clones, approximately 81% detected once.

The sequencing used CD4+ T cells from PBMCs cultured with a peptide pool, collected before COVID-19 vaccination. This sequence joins TRBV7-3 and TRBJ2-3; D gene ambiguous. The TCR originated in a human donor who had a prior SARS-CoV-2 infection. The CDR3 sequence is CASSLILGNTQYF. CDR3 coding DNA: TGTGCCAGCAGCTTAATTTTGGGAAATACGCAGTATTTT.